The T cell receptor beta chain described here comes from a study of blood T cell repertoires in COVID-19. Overall study: Samples came from the United States, Italy and Spain, spanning acute and convalescent COVID-19. The cDNA or gDNA used as material had been derived from T cells, B-cell-depleted T cells, or PBMCs.

CDR3 length: 16 residues. Germline CDR1 is SGHAT and CDR2 is FQNNGV. Trimming removed 4 bases from V and 6 bases from J; junction bases left unmatched: 13. Per the study methods: Quantification of nucleated cells was approximated via reference gene primer amplification. The protocol was immunoSEQ multiplex PCR, while the TCRdb copy is restricted to in-frame clones and leaves out a portion. V and J calls and clone size come straight from that table; D and trimming were deduced from the DNA. This table has some 670,000 clones, 90% appearing once. The rearrangement joins TRBV11-2 to TRBJ1-1; 8 nucleotides align to TRBD1. This receptor was obtained from a woman aged 18-30 years with acute or convalescent COVID-19. The sequenced sample consisted of peripheral blood. CDR3 coding DNA: TGTGCCAGCAGCTCCGACACCTGGACAGGGCGCTCTGAAGCTTTCTTT. Its translation is CASSSDTWTGRSEAFF.